This paragraph covers one TCR beta chain sequence. The antigen is unknown. Sequencing was performed with immunoSEQ multiplex PCR; in TCRdb, only in-frame clones are kept and a portion is missing. Of under 45,000 clones in the sample, approximately 81% were seen once. This specimen comes from a study of CD4 T cells in relation to SARS-CoV-2 and coronaviruses. The CDR3 has 12 amino acids. Germline V gives CDR1 LGHDT, CDR2 YNNKEL (reference sequence). V was pared by 1 base and J by 10 bases, with 5 bases between. The chain uses TRBV3-1 (or the pseudogene TRBV3-2) and TRBJ1-6; D ambiguous. The sample taken for sequencing was naive CD4+ T cells from PBMCs, cultured in vitro. Specified subset: naive CD4+ T cells isolated by negative enrichment. The sequence was obtained from an adult with COVID-19. DNA for the CDR3: TGTGCCAGCAGCCAAGGCACGTCACCCCTCCACTTT. Amino acid sequence: CASSQGTSPLHF.